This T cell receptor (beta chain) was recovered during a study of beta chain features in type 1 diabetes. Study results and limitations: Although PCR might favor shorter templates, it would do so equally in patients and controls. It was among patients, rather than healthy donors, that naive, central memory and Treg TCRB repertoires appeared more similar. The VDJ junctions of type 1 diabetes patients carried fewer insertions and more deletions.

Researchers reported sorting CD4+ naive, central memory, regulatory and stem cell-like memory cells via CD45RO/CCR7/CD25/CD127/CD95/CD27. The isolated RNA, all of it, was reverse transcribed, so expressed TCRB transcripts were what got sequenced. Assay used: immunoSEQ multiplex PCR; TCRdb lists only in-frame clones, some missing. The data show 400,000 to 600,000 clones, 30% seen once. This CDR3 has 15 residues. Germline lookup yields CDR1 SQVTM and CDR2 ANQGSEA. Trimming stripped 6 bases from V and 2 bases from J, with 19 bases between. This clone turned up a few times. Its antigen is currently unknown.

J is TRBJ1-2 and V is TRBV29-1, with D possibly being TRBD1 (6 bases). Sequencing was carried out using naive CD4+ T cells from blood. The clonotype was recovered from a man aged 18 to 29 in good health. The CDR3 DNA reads TGCAGCGTAGACCTACAGGGCCCTTTAAACTATGGCTACACCTTC. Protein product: CSVDLQGPLNYGYTF.